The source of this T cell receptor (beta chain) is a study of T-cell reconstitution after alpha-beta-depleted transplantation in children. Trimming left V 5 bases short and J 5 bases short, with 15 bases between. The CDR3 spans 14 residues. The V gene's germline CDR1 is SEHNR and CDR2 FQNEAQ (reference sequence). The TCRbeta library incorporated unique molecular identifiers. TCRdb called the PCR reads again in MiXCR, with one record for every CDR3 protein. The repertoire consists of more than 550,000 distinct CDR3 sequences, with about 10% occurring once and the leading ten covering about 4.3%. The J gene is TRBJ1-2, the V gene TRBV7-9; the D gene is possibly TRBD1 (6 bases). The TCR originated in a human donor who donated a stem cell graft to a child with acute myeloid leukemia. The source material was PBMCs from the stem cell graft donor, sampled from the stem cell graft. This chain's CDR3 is CASSRPGQTYGYTF. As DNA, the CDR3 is TGTGCCAGCAGCCGGCCGGGACAAACTTATGGCTACACCTTC. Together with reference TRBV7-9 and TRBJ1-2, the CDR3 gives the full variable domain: DTGVSQNPRHKITKRGQNVTFRCDPISEHNRLYWYRQTLGQGPEFLTYFQNEAQLEKSRLLSDRFSAERPKGSFSTLEIQRTEQGDSAMYLCASSRPGQTYGYTFGSGTRLTVV.